This TCR beta chain was found in a study of CD8+CD57+ T cells in acquired aplastic anemia. Overall study findings and caveats: Patients shared 25 to 35 CD8+ CDR3 sequences with controls.

Profiling of TCR beta VDJ combinations and CDR3 sequences used genomic DNA as template. TCRdb passed the reads through MiXCR, listing each CDR3 protein once. This repertoire shows about 180,000 distinct CDR3 sequences, roughly 63% found once; its top ten account for approximately 42%. The CDR3 loop spans 13 amino acids. V was shortened by 5 bases and J by 3 bases, with 10 bases between the two germline ends. CDR1 and CDR2 (germline): SGHVS, FQNEAQ. Regarding this clonotype: Antigen unknown.

All sequencing subjects had displayed CD8+CD57+ cell expansion on flow cytometry. All participating patients were living with severe acquired aplastic anemia. All patients were therapy-naive when blood was sampled. The chain joins TRBV7-8 to TRBJ2-5, with unresolved D. The sequenced material came from sorted CD4+, CD8+, or CD8+CD57+ T cells (not recorded which) from PBMCs. This TCR was sampled from a human donor with aplastic anemia. DNA of the CDR3: TGTGCCAGCAGCCGGATGGCGGAAGAGACCCAGTACTTC. Translated, it gives CASSRMAEETQYF. The full variable domain, completed using reference TRBV7-8 and TRBJ2-5, is GAGVSQSPRYKVAKRGQDVALRCDPISGHVSLFWYQQALGQGPEFLTYFQNEAQLDKSGLPSDRFFAERPEGSVSTLKIQRTQQEDSAVYLCASSRMAEETQYFGPGTRLLVL.